This TCR beta chain stems from a study of blood T cell repertoires in COVID-19. Recovery meant two consecutive negative NP/OP PCR tests, professional clearance, or resolved symptoms. Germline lookup yields CDR1 LNHDA and CDR2 SQIVND (reference sequence). V gave up 6 bases and J gave up 3 bases; unmatched junction bases: 6. This CDR3 spans 14 amino acids. Under the authors' procedure: Estimates of nucleated cell counts were drawn from the amplification of reference gene primers. Profiled with immunoSEQ multiplex PCR; TCRdb holds only in-frame clones, not every one. V and J calls and clone size are copied from that table; D and trimming were computed from the DNA. There are hundreds of thousands of clones in the sample; 85% occur only once, and roughly 2.6% lies in the top ten.

The rearrangement links TRBV19 to TRBJ2-7; 9 bases align to TRBD2. Sequencing used PBMCs or T cells enriched from blood (not recorded which). This sequence originates from a woman between 45 and 65 years old who had recovered from COVID-19. The CDR3 reads CASSPSGALYEQYF. CDR3 nucleotide sequence: TGTGCCAGTAGCCCTAGCGGGGCTCTCTACGAGCAGTACTTC.